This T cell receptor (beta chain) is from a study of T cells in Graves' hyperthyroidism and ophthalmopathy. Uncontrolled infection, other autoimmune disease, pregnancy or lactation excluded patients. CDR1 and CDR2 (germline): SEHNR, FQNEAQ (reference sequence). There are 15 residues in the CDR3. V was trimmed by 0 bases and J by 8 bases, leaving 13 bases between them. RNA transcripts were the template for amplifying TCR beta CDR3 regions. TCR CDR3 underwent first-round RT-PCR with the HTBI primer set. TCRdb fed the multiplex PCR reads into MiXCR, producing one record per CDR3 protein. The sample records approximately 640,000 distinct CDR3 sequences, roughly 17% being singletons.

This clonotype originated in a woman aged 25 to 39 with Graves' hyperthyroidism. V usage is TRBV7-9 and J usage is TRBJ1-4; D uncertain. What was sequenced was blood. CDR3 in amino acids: CASSLALQQVEKLFF. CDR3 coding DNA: TGTGCCAGCAGCTTAGCGCTACAGCAGGTGGAAAAACTGTTTTTT. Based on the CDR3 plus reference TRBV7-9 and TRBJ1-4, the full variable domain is DTGVSQNPRHKITKRGQNVTFRCDPISEHNRLYWYRQTLGQGPEFLTYFQNEAQLEKSRLLSDRFSAERPKGSFSTLEIQRTEQGDSAMYLCASSLALQQVEKLFFGSGTQLSVL.